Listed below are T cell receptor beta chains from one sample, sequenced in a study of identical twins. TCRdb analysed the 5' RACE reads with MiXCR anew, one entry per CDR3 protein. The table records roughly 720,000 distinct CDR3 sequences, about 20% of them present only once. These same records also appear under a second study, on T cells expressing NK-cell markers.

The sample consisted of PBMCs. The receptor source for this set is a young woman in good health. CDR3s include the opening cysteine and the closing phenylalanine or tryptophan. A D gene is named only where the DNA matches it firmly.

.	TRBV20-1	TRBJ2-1	CSAVLGTPGSYNEQFF
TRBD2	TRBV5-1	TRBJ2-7	CASRLTSGGVYEQYF
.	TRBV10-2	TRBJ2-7	CASSVSSLEQYF
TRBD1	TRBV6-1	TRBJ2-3	CASRLTGTGEDTQYF
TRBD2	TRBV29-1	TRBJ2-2	CSVEIGTNIGELFF
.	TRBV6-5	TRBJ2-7	CASSNTGHWYEQYF
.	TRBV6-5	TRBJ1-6	CASSLTGFDSPLHF
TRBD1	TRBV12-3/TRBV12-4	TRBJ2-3	CASSYYRGDVTDTQYF
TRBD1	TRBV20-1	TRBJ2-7	CSVGTGREQYF
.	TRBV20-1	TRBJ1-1	CSASWLTEAFF